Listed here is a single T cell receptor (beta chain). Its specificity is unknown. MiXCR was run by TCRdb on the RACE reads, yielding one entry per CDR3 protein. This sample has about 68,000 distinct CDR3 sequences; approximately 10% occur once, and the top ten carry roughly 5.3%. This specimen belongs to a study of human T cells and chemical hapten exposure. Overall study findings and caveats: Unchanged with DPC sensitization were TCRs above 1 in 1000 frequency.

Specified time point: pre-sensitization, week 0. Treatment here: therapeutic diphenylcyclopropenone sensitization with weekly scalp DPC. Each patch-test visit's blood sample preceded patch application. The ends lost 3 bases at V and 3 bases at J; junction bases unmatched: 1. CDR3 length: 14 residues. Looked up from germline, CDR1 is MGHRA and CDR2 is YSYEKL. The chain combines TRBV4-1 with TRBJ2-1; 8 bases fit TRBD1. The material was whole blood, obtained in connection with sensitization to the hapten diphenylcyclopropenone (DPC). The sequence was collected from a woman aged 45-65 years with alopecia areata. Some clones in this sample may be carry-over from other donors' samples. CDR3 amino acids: CASSQGQDYNEQFF. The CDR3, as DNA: TGCGCCAGCAGCCAGGGACAGGACTACAATGAGCAGTTCTTC.